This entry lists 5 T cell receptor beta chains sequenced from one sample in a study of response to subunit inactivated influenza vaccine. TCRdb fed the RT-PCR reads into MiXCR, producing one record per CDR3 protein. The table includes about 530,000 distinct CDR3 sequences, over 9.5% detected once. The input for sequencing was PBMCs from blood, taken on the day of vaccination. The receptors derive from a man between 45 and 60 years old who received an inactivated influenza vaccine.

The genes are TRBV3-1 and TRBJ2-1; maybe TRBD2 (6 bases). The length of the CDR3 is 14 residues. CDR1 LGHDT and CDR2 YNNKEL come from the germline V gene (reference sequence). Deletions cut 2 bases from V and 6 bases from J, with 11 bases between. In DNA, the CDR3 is TGTGCCAGCAGCCAAAATAGACTAGGCAATGAGCAGTTCTTC. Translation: CASSQNRLGNEQFF.

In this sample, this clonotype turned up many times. The CDR3 sequence is CSALGGVRRNTEAFF. The CDR3 bases are TGCAGTGCCCTCGGGGGTGTGAGGAGGAACACTGAAGCTTTCTTT. The J gene is TRBJ1-1, the V gene TRBV20-1, with D possibly being TRBD1 (5 bases). From germline, CDR1 is DFQATT and CDR2 SNEGSKA (reference sequence). This CDR3 is built from 15 residues. Trimming left V 6 bases short and J 1 base short, with 18 bases between.

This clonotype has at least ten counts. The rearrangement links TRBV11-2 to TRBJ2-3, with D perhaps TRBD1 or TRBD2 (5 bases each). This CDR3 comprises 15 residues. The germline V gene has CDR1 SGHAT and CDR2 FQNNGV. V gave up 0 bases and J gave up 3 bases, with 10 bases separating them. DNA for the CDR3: TGTGCCAGCAGCTTAGAGGGGGTGGCGACAGATACGCAGTATTTT. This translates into CASSLEGVATDTQYF.

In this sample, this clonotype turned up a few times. The CDR3 DNA reads as TGCGCCAGCAGCAGGACCGGGAGCCGAAATAATGAAAAACTGTTTTTT. This codes for CASSRTGSRNNEKLFF. The chain links TRBV5-1 to TRBJ1-4, with D unclear. This CDR3 is 16 amino acids long. V lost 4 bases and J lost 4, with 17 bases in between. CDR1 and CDR2 (germline): SGHRS, YFSETQ.

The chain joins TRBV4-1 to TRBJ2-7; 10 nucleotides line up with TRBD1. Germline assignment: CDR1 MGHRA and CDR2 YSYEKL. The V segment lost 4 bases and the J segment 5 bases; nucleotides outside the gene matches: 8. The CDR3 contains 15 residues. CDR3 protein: CASSPTGQGLNEQYF. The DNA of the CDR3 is TGCGCCAGCAGCCCAACGGGACAGGGGTTAAACGAGCAGTACTTC.